This TCR beta chain was sequenced for a study of blood T cell repertoires in COVID-19. The germline V gene has CDR1 MNHEY and CDR2 SMNVEV (reference sequence). V shed 8 bases, J shed 8 bases, and the junction held 13 bases outside the gene matches. The CDR3 totals 15 residues. The method was immunoSEQ multiplex PCR; TCRdb's version includes in-frame clones alone and lacks a portion of them. In the table there are roughly 150,000 clones, under 80% of which are singletons. The sequenced material came from peripheral blood. The receptor's source is a man aged 55-75 years with acute or convalescent COVID-19. The chain recombines TRBV27 with TRBJ1-4; 8 bases are a match to TRBD1. The CDR3 is CASRYLGQGREKLFF. The CDR3 DNA is TGTGCCAGCCGATACCTCGGACAGGGAAGGGAAAAACTGTTTTTT.